This TCR beta chain was retrieved from a study of T cell changes during pregnancy in multiple sclerosis. This clone appeared once. Assay used: immunoSEQ multiplex PCR; TCRdb lists only in-frame clones, some missing. The sample lists tens of thousands of clones, almost 95% occurring once. Germline lookup yields CDR1 LGHNA and CDR2 YNFKEQ. With 3 bases clipped from V and 3 bases from J, the junction kept 9 bases outside the gene matches. CDR3 length equals 16 residues. The source material was peripheral blood, sampled in the third trimester of pregnancy. This TCR derives from a female donor with multiple sclerosis, enrolled in a pregnancy study. The rearrangement uses TRBV4-2 and TRBJ2-7, with 9 positions matching TRBD1. CDR3 in DNA: TGTGCCAGCAGCCATGGTACCGGGACAGGGCTCTACGAGCAGTACTTC. As protein: CASSHGTGTGLYEQYF.